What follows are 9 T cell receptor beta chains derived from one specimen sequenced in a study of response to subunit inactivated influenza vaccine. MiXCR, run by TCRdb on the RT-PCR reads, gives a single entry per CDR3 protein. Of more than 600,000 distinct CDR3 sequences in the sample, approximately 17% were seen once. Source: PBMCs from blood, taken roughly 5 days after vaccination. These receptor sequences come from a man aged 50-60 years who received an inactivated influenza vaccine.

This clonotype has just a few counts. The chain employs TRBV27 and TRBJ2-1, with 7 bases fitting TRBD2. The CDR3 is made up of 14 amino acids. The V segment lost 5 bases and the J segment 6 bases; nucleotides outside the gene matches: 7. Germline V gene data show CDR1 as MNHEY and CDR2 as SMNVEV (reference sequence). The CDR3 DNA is TGTGCCAGCAGTCTCGGACTAGTCCCCAATGAGCAGTTCTTC. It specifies CASSLGLVPNEQFF.

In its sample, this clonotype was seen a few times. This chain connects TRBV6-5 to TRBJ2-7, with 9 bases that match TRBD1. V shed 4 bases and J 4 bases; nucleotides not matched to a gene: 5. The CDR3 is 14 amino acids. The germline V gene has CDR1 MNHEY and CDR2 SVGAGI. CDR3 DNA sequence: TGTGCCAGCAGTTGGGACAGGGAAGGGTACGAGCAGTACTTC. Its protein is CASSWDREGYEQYF.

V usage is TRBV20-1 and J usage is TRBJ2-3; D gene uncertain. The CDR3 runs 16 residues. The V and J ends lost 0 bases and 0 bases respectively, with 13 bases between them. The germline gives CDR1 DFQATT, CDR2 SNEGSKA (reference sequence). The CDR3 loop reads CSARDPSSSSTDTQYF. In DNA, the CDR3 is TGCAGTGCTAGAGATCCCAGCAGCTCTAGCACAGATACGCAGTATTTT.

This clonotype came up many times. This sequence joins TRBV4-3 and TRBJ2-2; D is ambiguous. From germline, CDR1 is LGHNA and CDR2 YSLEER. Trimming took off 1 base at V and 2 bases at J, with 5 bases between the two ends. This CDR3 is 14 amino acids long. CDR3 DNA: TGCGCCAGCAGCCAAGCACGAAACACCGGGGAGCTGTTTTTT. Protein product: CASSQARNTGELFF.

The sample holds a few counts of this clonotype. The CDR3 coding sequence is TGTGCCAGCAGGCGGACAGGGCGGGTACAGCCCCAGCATTTT. Residues: CASRRTGRVQPQHF. J is TRBJ1-5 and V is TRBV27, with TRBD1 matching over 8 bases. Germline V gene sequence: CDR1 MNHEY, CDR2 SMNVEV (reference sequence). The CDR3 totals 14 residues. V shed 6 bases, J shed 7 bases, and the junction held 8 bases outside the gene matches.

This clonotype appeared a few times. CDR3 nucleotide sequence: TGTGCCAGCTCAGCTCAAAATCGGAACACTGAAGCTTTCTTT. Its protein product is CASSAQNRNTEAFF. The chain couples TRBV18 to TRBJ1-1, with no clear D. V was trimmed by 5 bases and J by 1 base, leaving 11 bases between them. Germline loops: CDR1 KGHSH, CDR2 LQKENI. CDR3 length equals 14 residues.

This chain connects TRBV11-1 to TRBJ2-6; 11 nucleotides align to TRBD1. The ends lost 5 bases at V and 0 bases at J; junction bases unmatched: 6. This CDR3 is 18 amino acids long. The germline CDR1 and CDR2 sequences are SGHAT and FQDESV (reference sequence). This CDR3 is CASSPGQGASSGANVLTF. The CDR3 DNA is TGTGCCAGCAGCCCTGGACAGGGGGCAAGCTCTGGGGCCAACGTCCTGACTTTC.

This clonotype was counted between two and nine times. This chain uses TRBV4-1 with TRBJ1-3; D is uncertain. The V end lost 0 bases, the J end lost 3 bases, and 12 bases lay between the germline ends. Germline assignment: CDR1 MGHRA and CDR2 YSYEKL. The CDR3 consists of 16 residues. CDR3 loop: CASSQDIYSFGNTIYF. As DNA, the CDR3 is TGCGCCAGCAGCCAAGATATATACAGCTTTGGAAACACCATATATTTT.

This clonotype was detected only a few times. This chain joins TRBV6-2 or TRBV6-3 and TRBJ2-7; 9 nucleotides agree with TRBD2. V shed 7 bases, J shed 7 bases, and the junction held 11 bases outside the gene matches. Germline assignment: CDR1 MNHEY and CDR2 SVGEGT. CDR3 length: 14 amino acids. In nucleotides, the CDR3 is TGTGCCAGCAAGTTTAGCGGGGGCTTGCGGGAGCAGTACTTC. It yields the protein CASKFSGGLREQYF.